This paragraph covers one T cell receptor (beta chain) sequence. Its antigen is unidentified. This specimen belongs to a study of shared clonotypes between healthy human individuals. Study outcomes and limitations: Among donors, clonotype sharing was expected to be affected by sequencing depth. Generally, estimated richness proved larger in naive subsets than it did in memory subsets.

The CDR3 is 13 amino acids. V was trimmed by 3 bases and J by 2 bases, leaving 8 bases between them. Looked up from germline, CDR1 is SGDLS and CDR2 is YYNGEE. Produced via immunoSEQ multiplex PCR; TCRdb's table is partial and in-frame only. The sample gives 2 million to 2.5 million clones, 93% of which show up once; about 0.34% is in the top ten. The clonotype comes from a man between 18 and 29 years old in good health. Some clones in this sample may be carry-over from other donors' samples. The sequenced sample was naive CD4+ T cells from PBMCs. Subset given: CD45RA+ positively selected. The chain carries TRBV9 and TRBJ1-2; TRBD1 is a possible D gene (5 bases). Written as DNA, the CDR3 is TGTGCCAGCAGCGAGGGACTAAACTATGGCTACACCTTC. This translates into CASSEGLNYGYTF.